This T cell receptor (beta chain) was obtained from a study of CD8 T cells in ankylosing spondylitis. Trimming removed 5 bases at V and 4 bases at J, with 11 bases between. The CDR3 loop spans 14 amino acids. Germline assignment: CDR1 WSHSY and CDR2 SAAADI. TCRdb recomputed calls from the 5' RACE reads with MiXCR, one row per CDR3 protein. The table lists a few hundred thousand distinct CDR3 sequences, around 19% of them singletons. The J gene is TRBJ2-2, the V gene TRBV10-2; maybe TRBD1 (6 bases). The TCR sequence derives from a male donor with ankylosing spondylitis or in good health (not recorded which). The sample comprised blood, either unsorted or a sorted T cell fraction (not recorded which). The CDR3 DNA reads as TGCGCCAGCAGTACAACGACAGGCACCGGGGAGCTGTTTTTT. The encoded protein is CASSTTTGTGELFF.